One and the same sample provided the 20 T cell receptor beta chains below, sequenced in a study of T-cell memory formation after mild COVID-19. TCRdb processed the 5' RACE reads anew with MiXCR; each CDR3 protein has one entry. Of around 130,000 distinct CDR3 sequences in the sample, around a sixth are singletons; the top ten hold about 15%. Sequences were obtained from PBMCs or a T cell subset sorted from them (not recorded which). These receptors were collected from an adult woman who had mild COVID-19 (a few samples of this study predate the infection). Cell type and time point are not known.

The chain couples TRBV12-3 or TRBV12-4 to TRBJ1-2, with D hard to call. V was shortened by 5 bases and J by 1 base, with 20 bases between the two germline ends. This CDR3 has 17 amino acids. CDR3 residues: CASSPSPTPRYNYGYTF. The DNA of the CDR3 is TGTGCCAGCAGTCCGTCCCCGACTCCTCGATATAACTATGGCTACACCTTC.

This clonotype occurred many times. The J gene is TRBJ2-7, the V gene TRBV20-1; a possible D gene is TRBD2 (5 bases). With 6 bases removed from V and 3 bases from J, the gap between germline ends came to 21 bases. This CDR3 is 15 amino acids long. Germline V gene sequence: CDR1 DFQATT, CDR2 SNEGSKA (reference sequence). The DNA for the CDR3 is TGCAGTGCCCCCGGATACGGACTTCGTGGCTACGAGCAGTACTTC. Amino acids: CSAPGYGLRGYEQYF.

The CDR3 protein is CASSSLLTDYGYTF. CDR3 in DNA: TGTGCCAGCTCCTCCCTACTGACAGACTATGGCTACACCTTC. V is TRBV6-5 and J is TRBJ1-2; D perhaps matches TRBD1 (5 bases). Trimming took 8 bases from V and 3 from J, leaving 16 bases between them. Germline V gene lookup returns CDR1 MNHEY and CDR2 SVGAGI. The CDR3 spans 14 residues.

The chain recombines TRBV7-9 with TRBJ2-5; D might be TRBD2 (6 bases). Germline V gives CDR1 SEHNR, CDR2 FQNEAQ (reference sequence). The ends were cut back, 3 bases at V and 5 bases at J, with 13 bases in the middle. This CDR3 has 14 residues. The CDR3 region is CASSFPSAWETQYF. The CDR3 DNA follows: TGTGCCAGCAGCTTCCCTAGCGCGTGGGAGACCCAGTACTTC.

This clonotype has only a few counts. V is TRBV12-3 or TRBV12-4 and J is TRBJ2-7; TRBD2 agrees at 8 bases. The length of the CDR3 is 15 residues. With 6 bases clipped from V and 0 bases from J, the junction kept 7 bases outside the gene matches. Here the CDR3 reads CASRLSGAHSYEQYF. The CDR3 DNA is TGTGCCAGCAGGCTTAGCGGGGCCCACTCCTACGAGCAGTACTTC.

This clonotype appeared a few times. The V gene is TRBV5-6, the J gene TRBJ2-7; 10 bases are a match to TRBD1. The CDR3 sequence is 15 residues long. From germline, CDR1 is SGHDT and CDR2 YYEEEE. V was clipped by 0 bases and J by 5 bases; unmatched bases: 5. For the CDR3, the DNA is TGTGCCAGCAGCTTGGGGGACAGGGGTTACGACGAGCAGTACTTC. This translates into CASSLGDRGYDEQYF.

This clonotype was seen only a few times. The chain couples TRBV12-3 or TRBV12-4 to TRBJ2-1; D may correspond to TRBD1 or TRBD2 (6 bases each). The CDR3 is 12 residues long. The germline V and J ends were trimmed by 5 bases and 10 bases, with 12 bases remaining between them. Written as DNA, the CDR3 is TGTGCCAGCAGTCGTAGGGGGGAAGAGCAGTTCTTC. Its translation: CASSRRGEEQFF.

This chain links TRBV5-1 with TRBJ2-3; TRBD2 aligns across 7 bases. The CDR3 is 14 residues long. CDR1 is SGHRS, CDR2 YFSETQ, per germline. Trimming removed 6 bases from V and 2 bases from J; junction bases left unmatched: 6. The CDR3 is CASTTGGPTDTQYF. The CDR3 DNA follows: TGCGCCAGCACCACGGGGGGACCCACAGATACGCAGTATTTT.

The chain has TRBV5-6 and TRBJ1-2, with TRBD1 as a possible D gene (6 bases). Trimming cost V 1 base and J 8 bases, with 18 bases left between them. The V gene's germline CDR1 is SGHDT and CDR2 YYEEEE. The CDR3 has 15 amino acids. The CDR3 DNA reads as TGTGCCAGCAGCTTGTCTTATACAGGGCGATTCGGCTACACCTTC. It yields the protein CASSLSYTGRFGYTF.

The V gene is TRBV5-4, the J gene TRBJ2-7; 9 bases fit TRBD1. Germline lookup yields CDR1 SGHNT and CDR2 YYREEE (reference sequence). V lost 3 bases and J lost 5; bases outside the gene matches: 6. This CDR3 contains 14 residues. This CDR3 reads CASSSQGAVDEQYF. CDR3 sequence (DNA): TGTGCCAGCAGCTCACAGGGGGCGGTGGACGAGCAGTACTTC.

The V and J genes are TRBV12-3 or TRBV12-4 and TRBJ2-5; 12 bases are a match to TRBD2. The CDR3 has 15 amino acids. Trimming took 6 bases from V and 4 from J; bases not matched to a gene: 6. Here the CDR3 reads CASRSSGGAAETQYF. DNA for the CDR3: TGTGCCAGCAGATCTAGCGGGGGGGCCGCAGAGACCCAGTACTTC.

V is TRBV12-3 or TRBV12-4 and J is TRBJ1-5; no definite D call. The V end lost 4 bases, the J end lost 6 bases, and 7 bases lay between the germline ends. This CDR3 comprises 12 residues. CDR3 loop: CASSSWVQPQHF. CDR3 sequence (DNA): TGTGCCAGCAGTTCTTGGGTTCAGCCCCAGCATTTT.

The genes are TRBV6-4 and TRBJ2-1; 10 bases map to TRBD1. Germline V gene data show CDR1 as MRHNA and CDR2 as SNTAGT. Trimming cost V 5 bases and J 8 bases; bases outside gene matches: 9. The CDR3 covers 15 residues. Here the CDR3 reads CASSPGTGDWDEQFF. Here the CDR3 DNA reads TGTGCCAGCAGTCCGGGGACAGGGGATTGGGATGAGCAGTTCTTC.

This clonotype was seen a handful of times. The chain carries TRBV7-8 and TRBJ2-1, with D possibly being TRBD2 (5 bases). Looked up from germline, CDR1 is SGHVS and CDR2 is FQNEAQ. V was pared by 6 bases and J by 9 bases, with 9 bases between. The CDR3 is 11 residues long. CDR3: CASRYRGEQFF. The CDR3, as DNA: TGTGCCAGCAGGTACCGGGGTGAGCAGTTCTTC.

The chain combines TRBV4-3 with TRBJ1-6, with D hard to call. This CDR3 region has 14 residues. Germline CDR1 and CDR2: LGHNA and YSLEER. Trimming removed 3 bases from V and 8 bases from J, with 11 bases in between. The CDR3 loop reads CASSQDPGHSPLHF. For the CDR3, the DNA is TGCGCCAGCAGCCAGGACCCCGGACATTCACCCCTCCACTTT.

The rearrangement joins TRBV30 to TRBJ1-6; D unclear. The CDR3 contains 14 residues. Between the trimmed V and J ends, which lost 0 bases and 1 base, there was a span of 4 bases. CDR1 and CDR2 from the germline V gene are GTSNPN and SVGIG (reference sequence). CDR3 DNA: TGTGCCTGGAGTGTTTCGTCCTATAATTCACCCCTCCACTTT. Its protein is CAWSVSSYNSPLHF.

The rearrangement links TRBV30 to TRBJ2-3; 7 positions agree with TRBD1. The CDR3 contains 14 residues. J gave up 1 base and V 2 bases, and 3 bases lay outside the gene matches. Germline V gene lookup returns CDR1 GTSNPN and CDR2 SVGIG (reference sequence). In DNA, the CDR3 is TGTGCCTGGAGTACCGGGACAGGCACAGATACGCAGTATTTT. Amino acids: CAWSTGTGTDTQYF.

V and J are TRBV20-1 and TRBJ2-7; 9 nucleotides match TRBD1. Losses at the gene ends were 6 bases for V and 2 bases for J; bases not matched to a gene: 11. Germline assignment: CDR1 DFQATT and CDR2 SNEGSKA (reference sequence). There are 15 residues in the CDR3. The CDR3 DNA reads TGCAGTGCCCAACCCATAGACAGGGGGGCCTACGAGCAGTACTTC. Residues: CSAQPIDRGAYEQYF.

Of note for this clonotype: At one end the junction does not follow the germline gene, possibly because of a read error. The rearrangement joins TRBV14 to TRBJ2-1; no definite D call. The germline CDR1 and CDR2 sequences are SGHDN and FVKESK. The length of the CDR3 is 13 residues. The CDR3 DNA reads TGTGCCAGCATCCAAGAGCACTACAATGAGCAGTTCTTC. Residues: CASIQEHYNEQFF.

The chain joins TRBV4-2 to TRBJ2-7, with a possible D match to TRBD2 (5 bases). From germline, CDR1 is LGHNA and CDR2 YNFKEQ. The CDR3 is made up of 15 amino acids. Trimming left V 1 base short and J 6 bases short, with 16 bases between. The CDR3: CASSQGPAGRGEQYF. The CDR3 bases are TGTGCCAGCAGCCAAGGTCCCGCGGGTCGCGGCGAGCAGTACTTC.